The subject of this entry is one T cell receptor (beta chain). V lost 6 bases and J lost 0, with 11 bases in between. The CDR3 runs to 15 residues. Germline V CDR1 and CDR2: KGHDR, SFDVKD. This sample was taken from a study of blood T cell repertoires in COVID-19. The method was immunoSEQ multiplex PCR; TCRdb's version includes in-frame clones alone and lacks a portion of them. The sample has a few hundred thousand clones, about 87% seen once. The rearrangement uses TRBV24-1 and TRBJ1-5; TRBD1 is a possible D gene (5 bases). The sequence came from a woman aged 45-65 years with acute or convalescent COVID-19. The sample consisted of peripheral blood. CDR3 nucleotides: TGTGCCACCAGTAGCGACAGCTTTAGCAATCAGCCCCAGCATTTT. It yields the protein CATSSDSFSNQPQHF.